This T cell receptor beta chain comes out of a study of breast tumors, draining lymph nodes, adjacent tissues. General study points: Tumor and nontumor repertoires were significantly more similar in luminal-like than in basal-like breast cancer. The lymph node origin of tumor T cells was framed as consistent with a hypothesis, not demonstrated. Compared with lymph nodes, tumors were less diverse; compared with nontumor tissue, more. Most tumor T cells seemingly derive from lymph node, then expand in tumor.

This clonotype was recorded many times. The antigen is unknown. One end of the junction varies from germline; a read error may be responsible. The germline V gene encodes CDR1 SGHTA and CDR2 FQGNSA. The CDR3 has 15 amino acids. Samples came from axillary lymph nodes draining the breast cancer. MiXCR was run by TCRdb on the multiplex PCR reads, yielding one entry per CDR3 protein. The data hold approximately 180,000 distinct CDR3 sequences, with more than 25% observed a single time. This TCR came from a female donor with breast cancer. Some clones in this sample may be carry-over from other donors' samples. The chain uses TRBV7-2 and TRBJ1-2; 7 nucleotides agree with TRBD1. Sequenced sample: axillary lymph node tissue. The CDR3 DNA is TGTGCCAGCAGCTTACAGACAGGGACTAACTATGGCTACCCCTTC. Residues: CASSLQTGTNYGYPF.